This T cell receptor beta chain came from a study of blood T cell repertoires in COVID-19. Trimming cost V 4 bases and J 1 base; bases outside gene matches: 4. Germline CDR1 and CDR2: MNHEY and SVGEGT. CDR3 length: 15 residues. This table comes from immunoSEQ multiplex PCR, and its TCRdb copy is limited to in-frame clones, with some not included. Of around 310,000 clones listed, over 85% are singletons. Adults between about 18 and 89 years of age took part from about two dozen US areas. Donors of Cohort 3 who recovered were those that had two negative PCRs, clearance, or symptom resolution. Sequencing was performed on PBMCs or T cells enriched from blood (not recorded which). This clonotype originated in a woman younger than 45 who had recovered from COVID-19. The V call is TRBV6-2 or TRBV6-3, the J call TRBJ2-3, with 8 bases aligning to TRBD2. CDR3 sequence: CASSSAGGGTDTQYF. Here the CDR3 DNA reads TGTGCCAGCAGTTCGGCGGGAGGTGGCACAGATACGCAGTATTTT.